Shown below are 20 T cell receptor beta chains from a single sample sequenced in a study of cytomegalovirus exposure and HLA in healthy donors. PCR employed 60 Vbeta and 13 Jbeta primers. Clones were read by immunoSEQ multiplex PCR, and TCRdb kept only the in-frame ones, dropping some. The data hold some 220,000 clones, with approximately 90% observed a single time. The sequencing input was PBMCs. The receptors come from a woman between 18 and 29 years old in good health and CMV-seronegative.

The genes are TRBV20-1 and TRBJ2-5, with D unclear. This CDR3 has 11 amino acids. V was pared by 8 bases and J by 1 base, with 8 bases between. Looked up from germline, CDR1 is DFQATT and CDR2 is SNEGSKA (reference sequence). Here the CDR3 DNA reads TGCAGTAAACACCTCCAAGAGACCCAGTACTTC. This translates into CSKHLQETQYF.

The rearrangement links TRBV5-4 to TRBJ2-7; D remains unclear. The CDR3 sequence is 14 residues long. Germline-derived CDR1 and CDR2 are SGHNT and YYREEE (reference sequence). With 4 bases removed from V and 2 bases from J, the gap between germline ends came to 13 bases. The CDR3 DNA reads TGTGCCAGCAGCCCAGATGGTCATACCTACGAGCAGTACTTC. Protein sequence: CASSPDGHTYEQYF. The entire variable domain, with the rest obtained from reference TRBV5-4 and TRBJ2-7, is as follows: ETGVTQSPTHLIKTRGQQVTLRCSSQSGHNTVSWYQQALGQGPQFIFQYYREEENGRGNFPPRFSGLQFPNYSSELNVNALELDDSALYLCASSPDGHTYEQYFGPGTRLTVT.

V and J are TRBV6-4 and TRBJ2-7; 15 positions match TRBD2. CDR1 and CDR2 from the germline V gene are MRHNA and SNTAGT. There are 17 residues in the CDR3. J was trimmed by 4 bases and V by 6 bases; bases with no gene match: 10. As DNA, the CDR3 is TGTGCCAGCAGAAAGGCCGGGACTAGCGGGGGGCTATACGAGCAGTACTTC. It is translated as CASRKAGTSGGLYEQYF.

This clone was seen a single time. The J gene is TRBJ1-1, the V gene TRBV7-6, with 8 bases fitting TRBD1. Germline V gene sequence: CDR1 SGHVS, CDR2 FNYEAQ. J lost 2 bases, V lost 5 bases, and 4 bases had no gene match. The CDR3 runs to 14 residues. CDR3 protein: CASSPQGGNTEAFF. As DNA, the CDR3 is TGTGCCAGCAGCCCACAGGGGGGAAACACTGAAGCTTTCTTT. Full variable domain (remainder filled in from reference TRBV7-6 and TRBJ1-1): GAGVSQSPRYKVTKRGQDVALRCDPISGHVSLYWYRQALGQGPEFLTYFNYEAQQDKSGLPNDRFSAERPEGSISTLTIQRTEQRDSAMYRCASSPQGGNTEAFFGQGTRLTVV.

J is TRBJ2-7 and V is TRBV9; 8 bases align to TRBD1. The CDR3 is 15 amino acids. CDR1 SGDLS and CDR2 YYNGEE come from the germline V gene. V was clipped by 3 bases and J by 2 bases; unmatched bases: 7. The CDR3 is CASSAEGQDTYEQYF. CDR3 coding DNA: TGTGCCAGCAGCGCTGAGGGACAGGATACCTACGAGCAGTACTTC.

The chain couples TRBV11-3 to TRBJ2-5; 8 bases map to TRBD1. The V gene end was trimmed by 5 bases and the J gene end by 4 bases; junction bases not matched to a gene: 9. Germline V lookup: CDR1 SGHNT, CDR2 YENEEA. The CDR3 has 15 amino acids. CDR3 region: CASSRRTGSRETQYF. The CDR3 DNA follows: TGTGCCAGCAGCCGTAGGACAGGGTCACGAGAGACCCAGTACTTC.

The chain is built from TRBV14 and TRBJ1-3; D is undetermined. The CDR3 covers 15 residues. The germline V gene encodes CDR1 SGHDN and CDR2 FVKESK. The germline V and J ends were trimmed by 2 bases and 3 bases, with 11 bases remaining between them. This CDR3 reads CASSQWPGGGNTIYF. In nucleotides, the CDR3 is TGTGCCAGCAGCCAATGGCCAGGAGGTGGAAACACCATATATTTT.

This sequence joins TRBV6-1 and TRBJ1-5; TRBD1 is a possible D gene (6 bases). Germline-derived CDR1 and CDR2 are MNHNS and SASEGT. Trimming shortened V by 4 bases and J by 2 bases, and 27 bases separated the two germline ends. CDR3 length: 20 amino acids. The DNA for the CDR3 is TGTGCCAGCAGTGGTTTCCGGGACACCTCCACCCCCTCGGGCAATCAGCCCCAGCATTTT. It codes for CASSGFRDTSTPSGNQPQHF.

The chain carries TRBV11-3 and TRBJ2-1, with 9 bases matching TRBD2. The germline V gene encodes CDR1 SGHNT and CDR2 YENEEA. CDR3 length: 18 amino acids. V lost 3 bases, J lost 1 base, and 10 bases stayed unmatched. In DNA, the CDR3 is TGTGCCAGCAGCTTGTGGCTAGCGGGAAAAGTTTCCTACAATGAGCAGTTCTTC. It yields the protein CASSLWLAGKVSYNEQFF. The full variable domain, its missing parts supplied by reference TRBV11-3 and TRBJ2-1, is EAGVVQSPRYKIIEKKQPVAFWCNPISGHNTLYWYLQNLGQGPELLIRYENEEAVDDSQLPKDRFSAERLKGVDSTLKIQPAELGDSAVYLCASSLWLAGKVSYNEQFFGPGTRLTVL.

V and J are TRBV6-5 and TRBJ1-1, with D maybe TRBD1 (6 bases). The ends were cut back, 8 bases at V and 4 bases at J, with 14 bases in the middle. CDR1 is MNHEY, CDR2 SVGAGI, per germline. The length of the CDR3 is 13 residues. CDR3: CASSIVGGTEAFF. The CDR3 DNA sequence: TGTGCCAGCTCAATCGTAGGGGGCACTGAAGCTTTCTTT.

This clone was detected only once. The chain recombines TRBV4-2 with TRBJ1-1; perhaps TRBD1 as D (5 bases). The CDR3 loop spans 14 amino acids. With 0 bases removed from V and 1 base from J, the gap between germline ends came to 6 bases. Germline-derived CDR1 and CDR2 are LGHNA and YNFKEQ. The CDR3 reads CASSQDRGNTEAFF. Written as DNA, the CDR3 is TGTGCCAGCAGCCAAGATAGGGGGAACACTGAAGCTTTCTTT.

The V gene is TRBV29-1, the J gene TRBJ2-7, with D tentatively TRBD2 (5 bases). Germline lookup yields CDR1 SQVTM and CDR2 ANQGSEA. Deletions cut 8 bases from V and 0 bases from J, with 17 bases between. There are 14 residues in the CDR3. CDR3 residues: CSTLPQRSSYEQYF. As DNA, the CDR3 is TGCAGCACCCTACCCCAGCGGAGCTCCTACGAGCAGTACTTC.

This chain uses TRBV2 with TRBJ1-5; 8 positions match TRBD1. The CDR3 contains 15 residues. The J segment lost 1 base and the V segment lost 7 bases, leaving 6 bases of the junction unmatched. From germline, CDR1 is SNHLY and CDR2 FYNNEI. CDR3 residues: CASNRQGISNQPQHF. The CDR3 DNA sequence: TGTGCCAGCAATCGACAGGGGATAAGCAATCAGCCCCAGCATTTT.

V gene TRBV28 combines with J gene TRBJ1-3, with 9 nucleotides matching TRBD1. The CDR3 totals 15 residues. Germline CDR1 and CDR2: MDHEN and SYDVKM. With V trimmed by 5 bases and J by 8 bases, 10 bases remained unmatched. The CDR3 reads CASSRLRQGGDTIYF. CDR3 nucleotide sequence: TGTGCCAGCAGTAGACTAAGACAGGGGGGTGACACCATATATTTT.

J is TRBJ2-4 and V is TRBV5-1, with 10 bases lining up with TRBD1. Germline CDR1 SGHRS, CDR2 YFSETQ. This CDR3 spans 14 amino acids. V shed 6 bases, J shed 5 bases, and the junction held 5 bases outside the gene matches. For the CDR3, the DNA is TGCGCCAGCACCGCCGGGACAGGGGAAAACATTCAGTACTTC. Residues: CASTAGTGENIQYF. The variable domain in full, with the rest retrieved from reference TRBV5-1 and TRBJ2-4, is KAGVTQTPRYLIKTRGQQVTLSCSPISGHRSVSWYQQTPGQGLQFLFEYFSETQRNKGNFPGRFSGRQFSNSRSEMNVSTLELGDSALYLCASTAGTGENIQYFGAGTRLSVL.

The chain couples TRBV7-3 to TRBJ1-3; D not resolved. V was shortened by 0 bases and J by 2 bases, with 5 bases between the two germline ends. Germline V lookup: CDR1 SGHTA, CDR2 FQGTGA. The CDR3 totals 14 residues. In DNA, the CDR3 is TGTGCCAGCAGCTTAACAACAGCTGGAAACACCATATATTTT. The encoded protein is CASSLTTAGNTIYF.

V gene TRBV2 combines with J gene TRBJ2-7; D unresolved. Germline CDR1 and CDR2: SNHLY and FYNNEI. The CDR3 runs to 13 residues. Trimming stripped 4 bases from V and 4 bases from J, with 11 bases between. The CDR3 DNA follows: TGTGCCAGCAGTGGTGAGGTCCTTTACGAGCAGTACTTC. Its translation: CASSGEVLYEQYF.

This clone appeared a single time. This chain connects TRBV9 to TRBJ2-1; TRBD1 aligns across 7 bases. The length of the CDR3 is 15 residues. CDR1 and CDR2 (germline): SGDLS, YYNGEE. After removal of 4 bases from V and 3 bases from J, the junction contained 7 bases not matched to a gene. The DNA of the CDR3 is TGTGCCAGCAGCCAAAGAGCAGGGGGCTACAATGAGCAGTTCTTC. Protein product: CASSQRAGGYNEQFF.

This chain uses TRBV19 with TRBJ2-3, with 7 positions matching TRBD1. Germline V gene lookup returns CDR1 LNHDA and CDR2 SQIVND (reference sequence). The CDR3 is 15 amino acids. Losses at the gene ends were 1 base for V and 0 bases for J; bases not matched to a gene: 1. DNA of the CDR3: TGTGCCAGTAGTATAGGGGACAGCAGCACAGATACGCAGTATTTT. It is translated as CASSIGDSSTDTQYF.

The table lists this clone with a count of one. This chain connects TRBV4-1 to TRBJ2-7; no clear D gene. V was shortened by 0 bases and J by 4 bases, with 16 bases between the two germline ends. Germline CDR1 reads MGHRA; CDR2 reads YSYEKL. The CDR3 consists of 16 residues. CDR3 region: CASSQDERSDGYEQYF. CDR3 DNA sequence: TGCGCCAGCAGCCAAGACGAGCGCAGCGACGGGTACGAGCAGTACTTC.